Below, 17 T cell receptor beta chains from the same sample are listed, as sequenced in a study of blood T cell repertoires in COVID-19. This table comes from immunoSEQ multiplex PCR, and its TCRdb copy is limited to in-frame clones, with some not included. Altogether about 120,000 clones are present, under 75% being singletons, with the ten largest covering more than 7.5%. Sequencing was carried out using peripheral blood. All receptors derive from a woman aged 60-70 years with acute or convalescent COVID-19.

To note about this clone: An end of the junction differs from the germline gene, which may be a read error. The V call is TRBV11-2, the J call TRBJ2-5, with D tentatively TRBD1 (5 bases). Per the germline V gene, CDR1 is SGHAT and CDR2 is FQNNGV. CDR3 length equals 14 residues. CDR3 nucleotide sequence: TGTGCCAGCAGCTTAGGTTGGGGCCAAGAGACTCAGTACTTC. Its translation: CASSLGWGQETQYF. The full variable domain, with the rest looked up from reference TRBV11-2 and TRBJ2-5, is EAGVAQSPRYKIIEKRQSVAFWCNPISGHATLYWYQQILGQGPKLLIQFQNNGVVDDSQLPKDRFSAERLKGVDSTLKIQPAKLEDSAVYLCASSLGWGQETQYFGPGTRLLVL.

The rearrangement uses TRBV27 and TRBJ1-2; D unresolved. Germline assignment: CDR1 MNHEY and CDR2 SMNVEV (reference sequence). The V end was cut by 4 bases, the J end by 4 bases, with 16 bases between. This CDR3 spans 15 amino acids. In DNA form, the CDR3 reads TGTGCCAGCAGTTCCCTAGAGTCCGGACTCTATGGCTACACCTTC. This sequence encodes CASSSLESGLYGYTF.

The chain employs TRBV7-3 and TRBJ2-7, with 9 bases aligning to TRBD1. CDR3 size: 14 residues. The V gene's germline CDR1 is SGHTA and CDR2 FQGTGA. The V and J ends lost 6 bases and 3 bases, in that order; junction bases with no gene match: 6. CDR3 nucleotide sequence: TGTGCCAGCAGTTCTGACAGGGGGTTCTACGAGCAGTACTTC. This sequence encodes CASSSDRGFYEQYF.

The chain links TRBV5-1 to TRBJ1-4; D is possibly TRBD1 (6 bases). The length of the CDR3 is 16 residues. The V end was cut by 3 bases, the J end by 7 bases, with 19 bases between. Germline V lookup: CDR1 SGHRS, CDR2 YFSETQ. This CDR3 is CASSSISTTGSEKLFF. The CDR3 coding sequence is TGCGCCAGCAGCTCTATTTCTACCACAGGGAGTGAAAAACTGTTTTTT.

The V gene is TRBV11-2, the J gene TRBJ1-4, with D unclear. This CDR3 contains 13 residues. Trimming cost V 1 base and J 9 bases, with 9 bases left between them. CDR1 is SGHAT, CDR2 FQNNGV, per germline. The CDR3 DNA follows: TGTGCCAGCAGCTTAGGGCTGCACCAAAAACTGTTTTTT. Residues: CASSLGLHQKLFF.

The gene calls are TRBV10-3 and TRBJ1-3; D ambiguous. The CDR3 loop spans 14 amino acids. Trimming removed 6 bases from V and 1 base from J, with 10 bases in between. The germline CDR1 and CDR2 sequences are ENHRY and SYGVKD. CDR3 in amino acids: CAISVDSSGNTIYF. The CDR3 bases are TGTGCCATCAGCGTCGACTCTTCTGGAAACACCATATATTTT.

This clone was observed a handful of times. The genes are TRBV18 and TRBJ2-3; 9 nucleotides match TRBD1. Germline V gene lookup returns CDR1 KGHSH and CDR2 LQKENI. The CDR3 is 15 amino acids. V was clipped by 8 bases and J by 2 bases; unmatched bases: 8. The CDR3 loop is CASAGTGILTDTQYF. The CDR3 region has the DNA TGTGCCAGCGCGGGGACAGGGATTCTCACAGATACGCAGTATTTT.

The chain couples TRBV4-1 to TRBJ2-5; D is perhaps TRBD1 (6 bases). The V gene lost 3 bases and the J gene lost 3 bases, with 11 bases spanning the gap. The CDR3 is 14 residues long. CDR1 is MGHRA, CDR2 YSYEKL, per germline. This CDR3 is CASSQSGVEETQYF. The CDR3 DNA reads TGCGCCAGCAGCCAGTCAGGGGTGGAAGAGACCCAGTACTTC.

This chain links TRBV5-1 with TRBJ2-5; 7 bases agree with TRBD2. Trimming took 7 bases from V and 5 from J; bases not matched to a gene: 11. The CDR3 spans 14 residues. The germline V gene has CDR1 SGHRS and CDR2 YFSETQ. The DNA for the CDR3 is TGCGCCAGCTACGCCTCGGGGGGTAAGGAGACCCAGTACTTC. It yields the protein CASYASGGKETQYF.

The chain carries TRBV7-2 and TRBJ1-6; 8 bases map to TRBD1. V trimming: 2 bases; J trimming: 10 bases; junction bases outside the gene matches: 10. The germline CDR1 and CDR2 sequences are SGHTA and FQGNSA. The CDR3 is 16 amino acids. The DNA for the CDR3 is TGTGCCAGCAGCTTATCACCAGGGGGCATAAGGTCACCCCTCCACTTT. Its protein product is CASSLSPGGIRSPLHF.

Here the CDR3 DNA reads TGTGCCAGCAGTGACCATAAGACAGGTTTGGGAGAGACCCAGTACTTC. Protein product: CASSDHKTGLGETQYF. The chain combines TRBV6-4 with TRBJ2-5; D is possibly TRBD1 (6 bases). Deletions cut 2 bases from V and 4 bases from J, with 17 bases between. From germline, CDR1 is MRHNA and CDR2 SNTAGT. The CDR3 length is 16 residues.

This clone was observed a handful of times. The chain's CDR3 is CAWASGSAQPQHF. CDR3 bases: TGTGCCTGGGCGTCGGGTTCAGCTCAGCCCCAGCATTTT. This chain joins TRBV30 and TRBJ1-5, with unresolved D. Trimming removed 5 bases from V and 6 bases from J, with 14 bases in between. The CDR3 length is 13 residues. Germline CDR1 is GTSNPN and CDR2 is SVGIG (reference sequence). Full variable domain (rest looked up from reference TRBV30 and TRBJ1-5): SQTIHQWPATLVQPVGSPLSLECTVEGTSNPNLYWYRQAAGRGLQLLFYSVGIGQISSEVPQNLSASRPQDRQFILSSKKLLLSDSGFYLCAWASGSAQPQHFGDGTRLSIL.

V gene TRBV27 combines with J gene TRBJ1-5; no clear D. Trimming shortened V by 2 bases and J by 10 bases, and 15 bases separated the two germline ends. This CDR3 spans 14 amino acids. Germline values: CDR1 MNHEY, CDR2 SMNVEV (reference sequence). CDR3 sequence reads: CASSLTGRIPPQHF. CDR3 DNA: TGTGCCAGCAGTTTAACGGGTAGGATTCCTCCCCAGCATTTT.

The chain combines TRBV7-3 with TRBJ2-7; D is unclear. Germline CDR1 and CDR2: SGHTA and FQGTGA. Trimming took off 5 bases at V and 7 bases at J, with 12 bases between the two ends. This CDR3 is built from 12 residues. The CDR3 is CASSLPGLEQYF. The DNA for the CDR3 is TGTGCCAGCAGCCTCCCCGGGTTGGAGCAGTACTTC.

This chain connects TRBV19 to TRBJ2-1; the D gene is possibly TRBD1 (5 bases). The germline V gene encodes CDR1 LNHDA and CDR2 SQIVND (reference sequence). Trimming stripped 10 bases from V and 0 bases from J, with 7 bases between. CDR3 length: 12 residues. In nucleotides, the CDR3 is TGTGCCACAGGGCACTCCTACAATGAGCAGTTCTTC. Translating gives CATGHSYNEQFF.

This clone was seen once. DNA for the CDR3: TGTGCCAGCAGTATCAGGGAATACAATGAGCAGTTCTTC. Translated: CASSIREYNEQFF. The rearrangement links TRBV6-5 to TRBJ2-1, with D maybe TRBD1 (5 bases). Germline V gene lookup returns CDR1 MNHEY and CDR2 SVGAGI. V lost 5 bases and J 4 bases, leaving 9 bases between the germline ends. The CDR3 is 13 residues long.

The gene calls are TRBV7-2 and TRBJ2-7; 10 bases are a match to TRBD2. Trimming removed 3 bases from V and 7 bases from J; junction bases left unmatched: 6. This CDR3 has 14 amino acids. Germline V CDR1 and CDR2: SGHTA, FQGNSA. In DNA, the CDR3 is TGTGCCAGCAGCTTTACAGCGGGGGGGAAAGAGCAGTACTTC. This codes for CASSFTAGGKEQYF.